The entry that follows covers one T cell receptor beta chain sequence. The antigen is unknown. These data belong to a study of OX40 agonist ivuxolimab in advanced cancers. Study background: The mean age was roughly 60 years, ranging from 23 to 79, with more than 70% of participants male. Study-wide results and limits: There were also nonresponders showing low normalized T-cell clonal expansion.

Looked up from germline, CDR1 is SGHAT and CDR2 is FQNNGV. V was trimmed by 8 bases and J by 4 bases, leaving 2 bases between them. The CDR3 sequence is 10 residues long. Sequencing used immunoSEQ multiplex PCR; TCRdb keeps in-frame clones, though not all of them. The top ten hold about 0.77% of the sample, which has more than 55,000 clones, about 89% seen once. With baseline, cycle 4 day 1, and cycle 7 day 1 as timepoints, blood was sampled. This sample comprised CD4+ or CD8+ T cells sorted from blood, obtained in a trial of the OX40 agonist ivuxolimab. The genes are TRBV11-2 and TRBJ2-2; D call uncertain. The TCR comes from an adult with an advanced solid tumor such as melanoma, head and neck, liver or kidney cancer. CDR3 sequence (DNA): TGTGCCAGCTCCACCGGGGAGCTGTTTTTT. This encodes CASSTGELFF.